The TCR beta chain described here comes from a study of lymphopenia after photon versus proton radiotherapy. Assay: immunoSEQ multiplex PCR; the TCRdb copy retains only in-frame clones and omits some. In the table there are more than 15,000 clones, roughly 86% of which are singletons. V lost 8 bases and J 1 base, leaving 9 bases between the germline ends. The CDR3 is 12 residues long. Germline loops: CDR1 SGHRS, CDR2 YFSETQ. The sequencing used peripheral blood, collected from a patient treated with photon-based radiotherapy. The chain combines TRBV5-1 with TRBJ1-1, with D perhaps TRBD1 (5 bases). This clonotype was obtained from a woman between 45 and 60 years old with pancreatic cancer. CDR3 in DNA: TGCGCCAGTAGACAGCAGAACACTGAAGCTTTCTTT. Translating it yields CASRQQNTEAFF.